This TCR beta chain was retrieved from a study of shared clonotypes between healthy human individuals. Turning to the study itself: The cohort had two women and a few men, ages 18 to 49. The plates for each donor numbered three CD4 naive, three CD4 memory, two CD8 naive and one CD8 memory.

Assay execution took place at the deep level. About 30,000 T cell genomes, or about 0.2 ug DNA, went into the sorted-subset replicate PCRs. The protocol was immunoSEQ multiplex PCR, while the TCRdb copy is restricted to in-frame clones and leaves out a portion. The table records approximately 340,000 clones, roughly 70% of them present only once. CDR3 length equals 14 residues. The chain recombines TRBV21-1 with TRBJ2-7; the D call TRBD2 from the table was never checked on the DNA. TRBV21-1 is annotated as a pseudogene. The sample taken for sequencing was memory CD4+ T cells sorted from blood. Subset reported: CD45RA-negative fraction. The TCR was taken from a young man in good health. The CDR3 DNA is TGTGCCAGCAGCAAACTCGAGCGGGACTACGAGCAGTACTTC. Encoded protein: CASSKLERDYEQYF.